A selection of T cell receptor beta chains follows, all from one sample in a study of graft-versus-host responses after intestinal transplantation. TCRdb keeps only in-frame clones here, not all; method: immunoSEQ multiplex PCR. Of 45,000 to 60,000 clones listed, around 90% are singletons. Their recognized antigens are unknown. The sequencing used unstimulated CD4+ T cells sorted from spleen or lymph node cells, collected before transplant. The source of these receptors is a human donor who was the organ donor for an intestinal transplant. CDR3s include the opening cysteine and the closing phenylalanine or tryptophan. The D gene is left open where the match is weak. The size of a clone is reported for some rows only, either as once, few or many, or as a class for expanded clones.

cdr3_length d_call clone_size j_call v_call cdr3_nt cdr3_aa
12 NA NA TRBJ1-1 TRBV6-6 TGTGCCAGCAGTTACGAAGGGGCTTTAGCTTTCTTT CASSYEGALAFF
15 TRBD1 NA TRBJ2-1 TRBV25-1 TGTGCCACCGATCCTCCAGGGGGCCCCTACAATGAGCAGTTCTTC CATDPPGGPYNEQFF
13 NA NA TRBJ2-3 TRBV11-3 TGTGCCAGCAGCTTAGCGAGTCCAGATACGCAGTATTTT CASSLASPDTQYF
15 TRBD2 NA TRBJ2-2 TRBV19 TGTGCCAGTAGGCCGGGACTACCGAACACCGGGGAGCTGTTTTTT CASRPGLPNTGELFF
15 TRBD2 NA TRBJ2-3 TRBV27 TGTGCCAGCAGGGGGCTAGCGGGAGGCACAGATACGCAGTATTTT CASRGLAGGTDTQYF
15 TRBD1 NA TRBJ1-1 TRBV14 TGTGCCAGCAGCCAACTACAGGGGGCTCCCTCTGAAGCTTTCTTT CASSQLQGAPSEAFF
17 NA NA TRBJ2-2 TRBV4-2 TGTGCCAGCAGCCAAGCCAGGGGCCCTAGAGACACCGGGGAGCTGTTTTTT CASSQARGPRDTGELFF
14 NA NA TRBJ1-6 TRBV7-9 TGTGCCAGCAGTTTGGGGGGGCTAAATTCACCCCTCCACTTT CASSLGGLNSPLHF
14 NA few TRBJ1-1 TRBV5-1 TGCGCCAGCAGCTTGGGGGGGGCCGGGACTGAAGCTTTCTTT CASSLGGAGTEAFF
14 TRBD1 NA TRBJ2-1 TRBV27 TGTGCCAGCAGCGGACCGGGACAGGGGGCTGAGCAGTTCTTC CASSGPGQGAEQFF
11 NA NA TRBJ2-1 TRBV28 TGTGCCAGCAGTCGGGACTTTGGGATGTTCTTC CASSRDFGMFF
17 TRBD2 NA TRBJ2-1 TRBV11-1 TGTGCCAGCAGCCCCAGAGGATGGTGGGAGGGCCCAAATGAGCAGTTCTTC CASSPRGWWEGPNEQFF
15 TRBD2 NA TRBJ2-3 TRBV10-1 TGCGCCTCGGGGGGGGATAACTCCCTTGGAGATACGCAGTATTTT CASGGDNSLGDTQYF
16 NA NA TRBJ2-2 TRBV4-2 TGTGCCAGCAGCCAAGATATGGGGGTTGGTACCGGGGAGCTGTTTTTT CASSQDMGVGTGELFF
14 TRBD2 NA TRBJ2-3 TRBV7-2 TGTGCCAGCAGCTTTAGCGGGAGCACAGATACGCAGTATTTT CASSFSGSTDTQYF
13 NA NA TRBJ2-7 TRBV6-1 TGTGCCAGCAATTCCGGGGGCTCCTACGAGCAGTACTTC CASNSGGSYEQYF
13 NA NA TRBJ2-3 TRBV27 TGTGCCAGCAGTTTCATGGGGTTGGATACGCAGTATTTT CASSFMGLDTQYF
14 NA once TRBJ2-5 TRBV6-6 TGTGCCAGCAGTTACAAGGGGTTACAAGAGACCCAGTACTTC CASSYKGLQETQYF
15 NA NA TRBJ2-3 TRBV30 TGTGCCCAACGCCTGCGGAGTACGAACACAGATACGCAGTATTTT CAQRLRSTNTDTQYF
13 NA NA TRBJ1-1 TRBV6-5 TGTGCCAGCAGTGAAACTTTGGACACTGAAGCTTTCTTT CASSETLDTEAFF
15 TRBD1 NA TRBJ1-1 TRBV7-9 TGTGCCAGCAGCTTAATCCTGGACAGGGGCACTGAAGCTTTCTTT CASSLILDRGTEAFF
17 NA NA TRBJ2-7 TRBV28 TGTGCCAGCAGTTCTCTAACCGACAGGACCCACTCCTACGAGCAGTACTTC CASSSLTDRTHSYEQYF
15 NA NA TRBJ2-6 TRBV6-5 TGTGCCAGCAGTTACCGGGGTAACGGGGCCAACGTCCTGACTTTC CASSYRGNGANVLTF
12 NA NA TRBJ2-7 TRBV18 TGTGCCAGCTCACCTCTTGGGTACGAGCAGTACTTC CASSPLGYEQYF
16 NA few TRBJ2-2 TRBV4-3 TGCGCCAGCAGCCAAGAAAGCCGGGGGTACACCGGGGAGCTGTTTTTT CASSQESRGYTGELFF
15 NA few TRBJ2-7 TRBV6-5 TGTGCCAGCAGTTACTCGACGATCCCGAGCTACGAGCAGTACTTC CASSYSTIPSYEQYF
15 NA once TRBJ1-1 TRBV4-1 TGCGCCAGCAGCCAGCACGGACCCTCGAACACTGAAGCTTTCTTT CASSQHGPSNTEAFF
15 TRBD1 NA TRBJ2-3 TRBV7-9 TGTGCCAGCAGCTTCTCACAGGGGAGCACAGATACGCAGTATTTT CASSFSQGSTDTQYF
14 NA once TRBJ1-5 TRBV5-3 TGTGCCAGAAGTTGGGAGCGAGGCAATCAGCCCCAGCATTTT CARSWERGNQPQHF
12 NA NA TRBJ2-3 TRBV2 TGTGCCAGCAGTAAGGAGGCCTATACGCAGTATTTT CASSKEAYTQYF
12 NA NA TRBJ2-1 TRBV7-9 TGTGCCAGCAGCTTCCTAGCCGATGAGCAGTTCTTC CASSFLADEQFF
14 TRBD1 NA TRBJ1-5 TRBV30 TGTGCCTGGAGTGTCGAGACAGGGAGGCAGCCCCAGCATTTT CAWSVETGRQPQHF
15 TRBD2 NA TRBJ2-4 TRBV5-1 TGCGCCAGCAGCTTGGAAGCGGGAGGACAAAACATTCAGTACTTC CASSLEAGGQNIQYF
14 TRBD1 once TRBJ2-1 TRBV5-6 TGTGCCAGCAGCTGGGGGACAGGTCAGAATGAGCAGTTCTTC CASSWGTGQNEQFF
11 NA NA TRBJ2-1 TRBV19 TGTGCCAGTAGTACAGGACTCTATACGTTCTTC CASSTGLYTFF
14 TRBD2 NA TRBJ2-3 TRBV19 TGTGCCAGTACCCGGGACTATTCTCACCATACGCAGTATTTT CASTRDYSHHTQYF
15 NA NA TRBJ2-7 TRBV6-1 TGTGCCAGCACTATGGCGGGTAGCGGATTCTACGAGCAGTACTTC CASTMAGSGFYEQYF
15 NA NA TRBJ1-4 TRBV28 TGTGCCAGCAGTTATTGGGGGGCATGGGATGAAAAACTGTTTTTT CASSYWGAWDEKLFF
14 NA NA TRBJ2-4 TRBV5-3 TGTGCCCACGAACAGCGGCCACCTAAAAACATTCAGTACTTC CAHEQRPPKNIQYF
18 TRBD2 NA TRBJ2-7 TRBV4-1 TGCGCCAGCAGCCAAAGACCGGGACTACCATTAAGCTCCTACGAGCAGTACTTC CASSQRPGLPLSSYEQYF
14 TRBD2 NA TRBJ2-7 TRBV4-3 TGCGCCAGCAGCCACCCTCAGCGGGGAACGGGCCAGTACTTC CASSHPQRGTGQYF
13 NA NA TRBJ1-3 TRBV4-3 TGCGCCAGCAGCCGAGGCCCTGGAAACACCATATATTTT CASSRGPGNTIYF
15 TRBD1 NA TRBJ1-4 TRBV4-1 TGCGCCAGCAGCCGAGCCGGGACAGGGGATGAAAAACTGTTTTTT CASSRAGTGDEKLFF
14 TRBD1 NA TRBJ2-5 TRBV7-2 TGTGCCAGCAGCTTGCCAGGGGGCAGAGAGACCCAGTACTTC CASSLPGGRETQYF
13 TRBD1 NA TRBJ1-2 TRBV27 TGTGCCAGCAGTTTACAGGGGGCGGGTGGCTACACCTTC CASSLQGAGGYTF
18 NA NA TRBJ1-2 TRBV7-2 TGTGCCAGCAGCTTAGTATCCCCAGGGACCTCGTTTAACTATGGCTACACCTTC CASSLVSPGTSFNYGYTF
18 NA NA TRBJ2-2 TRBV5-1 TGCGCCAGCAGCCTACTCCGTACAGGGAAAGGGAGCACCGGGGAGCTGTTTTTT CASSLLRTGKGSTGELFF
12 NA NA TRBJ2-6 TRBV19 TGTGCCAGTAGTACGGGGGCCAACGTCCTGACTTTC CASSTGANVLTF
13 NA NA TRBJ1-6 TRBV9 TGTGCCAGCAGCGTAGGGTATAATTCACCCCTCCACTTT CASSVGYNSPLHF
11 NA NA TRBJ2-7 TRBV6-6 TGTGCCAGCAGAAACACGTACGAGCAGTACTTC CASRNTYEQYF
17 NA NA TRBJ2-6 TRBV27 TGTGCCAGCAGTTTAGTGGCGGGACTCTCTGGGGCCAACGTCCTGACTTTC CASSLVAGLSGANVLTF
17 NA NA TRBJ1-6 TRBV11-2 TGTGCCAGCAGCTATTCGTCCCTAGGGCCCAGTAATTCACCCCTCCACTTT CASSYSSLGPSNSPLHF
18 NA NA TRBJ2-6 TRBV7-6 TGTGCCAGCAGCTTAGAGGCGGGGGCGAGCTCTGGGGCCAACGTCCTGACTTTC CASSLEAGASSGANVLTF
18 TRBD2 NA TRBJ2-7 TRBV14 TGTGCCAGCAGCCATTCTCCGGGACTAGCGGGACACTTATACGAGCAGTACTTC CASSHSPGLAGHLYEQYF
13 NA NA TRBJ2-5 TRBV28 TGTGCCAGCAGTTCCGGCGGGTGGGAGACCCAGTACTTC CASSSGGWETQYF
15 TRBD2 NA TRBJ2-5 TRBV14 TGTGCCAGCAGCCAAGGCCTAGCGGCCGGAGAGACCCAGTACTTC CASSQGLAAGETQYF
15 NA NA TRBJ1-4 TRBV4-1 TGCGCCAGCAGCCCCTCTTTAGGCAGTAATGAAAAACTGTTTTTT CASSPSLGSNEKLFF
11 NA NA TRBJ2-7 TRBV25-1 TGTGCCAGCAGTGACAGAAGTGAGCAGTACTTC CASSDRSEQYF
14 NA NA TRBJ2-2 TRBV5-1 TGCGCCAGCAGCTTGGACACGAACACCGGGGAGCTGTTTTTT CASSLDTNTGELFF
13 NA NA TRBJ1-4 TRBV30 TGTGCCTGGAGTGGACAGCCGGATGAAAAACTGTTTTTT CAWSGQPDEKLFF